What follows is one TCR beta chain and its context. What it binds is unknown. Cultured CD4+ T-cell DNA underwent Oncomine TCR Beta short-read sequencing. The source of extracted genomic DNA was cultured CD4+ T cells. TCRdb recomputed calls from the PCR reads with MiXCR, one row per CDR3 protein. There are about 10,000 distinct CDR3 sequences in the sample; nearly 25% occur only once, and roughly 26% lies in the top ten. This sample is part of a study of vaccination and CD4 T cells after COVID-19. General observations from the study: Median about 86% of reactive clones detected in convalescent patients emerged only post-vaccination.

CDR1 and CDR2 from the germline V gene are SGHAT and FQNNGV. J gave up 3 bases and V 3 bases, and 13 bases lay outside the gene matches. This CDR3 is 18 amino acids long. Noted treatment: approximately nine-day PBMC culture with coronavirus spike peptide pools or control peptides (ViraFEST assay). Having spent less than 12 days in culture, CD4+ T cells were then isolated by negative selection. This chain connects TRBV11-2 to TRBJ2-1; 8 nucleotides agree with TRBD2. The sample here was CD4+ T cells from blood, cultured in vitro, taken before SARS-CoV-2 vaccination. The sequence came from a human donor who received a COVID-19 vaccine. The CDR3 coding sequence is TGTGCCAGCAGCTTTCGCCGGGTCGGGGGGGCAATCTACAATGAGCAGTTCTTC. As protein: CASSFRRVGGAIYNEQFF.